Presented here are 32 T cell receptor beta chains from one specimen sequenced in a study of cytomegalovirus exposure and HLA in healthy donors. Profiled with immunoSEQ multiplex PCR; TCRdb holds only in-frame clones, not every one. This sample yields approximately 120,000 clones, of which about nine tenths are seen a single time; about 2% belongs to the top ten. Sequencing was performed on PBMCs. The source of these receptors is a woman aged 18-29 years in good health and CMV-seronegative.

The chain combines TRBV28 with TRBJ2-5; a possible D gene is TRBD2 (7 bases). Germline CDR1 and CDR2: MDHEN and SYDVKM. The CDR3 has 13 residues. Trimming pared 4 bases from V and 5 bases from J, leaving 11 bases between. In DNA form, the CDR3 reads TGTGCCAGCAGTTGGGGGGGCGCGGAGACCCAGTACTTC. Protein: CASSWGGAETQYF.

The gene calls are TRBV7-6 and TRBJ1-1; maybe TRBD1 (5 bases). The CDR3 extends over 15 amino acids. V lost 4 bases and J 3 bases, leaving 15 bases between the germline ends. The V gene's germline CDR1 is SGHVS and CDR2 FNYEAQ. This chain's CDR3 is CASSSPGRGDTEAFF. DNA of the CDR3: TGTGCCAGCAGCTCACCGGGGCGGGGCGACACTGAAGCTTTCTTT.

This sequence joins TRBV7-2 and TRBJ2-7, with D perhaps TRBD2 (5 bases). V lost 4 bases and J lost 3, with 19 bases in between. Germline values: CDR1 SGHTA, CDR2 FQGNSA. The CDR3 is 16 amino acids. The CDR3 DNA is TGTGCCAGCAGCTCCATCCGACTAATTGGAGGCTACGAGCAGTACTTC. Translated, it gives CASSSIRLIGGYEQYF.

The CDR3 protein is CASIQGRNSPLHF. Here the CDR3 DNA reads TGTGCCAGCATACAGGGTCGTAATTCACCCCTCCACTTT. The gene calls are TRBV19 and TRBJ1-6, with D perhaps TRBD1 (6 bases). This CDR3 comprises 13 residues. Germline V gene lookup returns CDR1 LNHDA and CDR2 SQIVND (reference sequence). Trimming took off 9 bases at V and 6 bases at J, with 12 bases between the two ends.

The sample holds one count of this clone. The chain employs TRBV11-2 and TRBJ2-3; D remains ambiguous. The CDR3 totals 16 residues. Germline CDR1 and CDR2: SGHAT and FQNNGV. The V gene lost 5 bases and the J gene lost 1 base, with 16 bases spanning the gap. CDR3 in amino acids: CASSPQPRSGTDTQYF. CDR3 DNA sequence: TGTGCCAGCAGCCCCCAGCCGCGCAGCGGCACAGATACGCAGTATTTT.

This clone was counted only a few times. This sequence joins TRBV2 and TRBJ1-5, with 11 bases identical to TRBD1. Germline trimming cut 4 bases from V and 5 bases from J; bases unmatched to any gene: 1. The CDR3 is 14 amino acids. Germline V lookup: CDR1 SNHLY, CDR2 FYNNEI. DNA of the CDR3: TGTGCCAGCAGTGGGGACAGGGGGTATCAGCCCCAGCATTTT. This codes for CASSGDRGYQPQHF.

The rearrangement joins TRBV19 to TRBJ1-5; possible D gene TRBD1, 5 bases. Germline loops: CDR1 LNHDA, CDR2 SQIVND (reference sequence). This CDR3 comprises 15 residues. V was trimmed by 0 bases and J by 0 bases, leaving 6 bases between them. The CDR3 here is CASSIDRASNQPQHF. The CDR3 DNA reads TGTGCCAGTAGTATAGACAGGGCTAGCAATCAGCCCCAGCATTTT.

The genes are TRBV5-1 and TRBJ2-7; D remains unclear. The CDR3 totals 13 residues. Per the germline V gene, CDR1 is SGHRS and CDR2 is YFSETQ. V was cut by 3 bases and J by 0 bases, with 7 bases left in between. The CDR3 protein is CASSSRSSYEQYF. The DNA of the CDR3 is TGCGCCAGCAGCTCGAGGAGCTCCTACGAGCAGTACTTC.

The gene calls are TRBV4-1 and TRBJ2-3; D is perhaps TRBD2 (7 bases). Germline-derived CDR1 and CDR2 are MGHRA and YSYEKL. V lost 0 bases, J lost 4 bases, and 14 bases lay in between. This CDR3 region has 16 residues. The CDR3 coding sequence is TGCGCCAGCAGCCAAGAAATAAGGGGGGGCGCAGATACGCAGTATTTT. Translation: CASSQEIRGGADTQYF.

The chain employs TRBV5-6 and TRBJ2-7; 9 nucleotides agree with TRBD1. V dropped 5 bases and J dropped 3; count of bases not matched to a gene: 12. Looked up from germline, CDR1 is SGHDT and CDR2 is YYEEEE. The CDR3 is 16 amino acids. CDR3 nucleotides: TGTGCCAGCAGGACTTACTGGACAGGGGAATACTACGAGCAGTACTTC. This encodes CASRTYWTGEYYEQYF.

This chain connects TRBV30 to TRBJ1-2; no firm D call. Germline V CDR1 and CDR2: GTSNPN, SVGIG (reference sequence). V was trimmed by 0 bases and J by 8 bases, leaving 13 bases between them. The CDR3 is 13 residues long. The CDR3: CAWSVNPAGGYTF. CDR3 sequence (DNA): TGTGCCTGGAGTGTAAACCCGGCGGGAGGCTACACCTTC.

The chain is built from TRBV28 and TRBJ1-4; D possibly corresponds to TRBD1 (6 bases). CDR1 is MDHEN, CDR2 SYDVKM, per germline. CDR3 length: 13 residues. V was clipped by 7 bases and J by 8 bases, with 14 bases between them. DNA of the CDR3: TGTGCCAGCAAGCCGACAGGTTTCGAAAAACTGTTTTTT. Translated, it gives CASKPTGFEKLFF.

The chain couples TRBV12-5 to TRBJ2-7, with a weak D call TRBD1 (5 bases). CDR1 is LGHNT and CDR2 is FRNRAP in the germline V gene. The germline V and J ends were trimmed by 7 bases and 3 bases, with 19 bases remaining between them. The CDR3 sequence is 15 residues long. The CDR3 DNA sequence: TGTGCTAGTGTCGTTGCCCCCGCAGGGATCTACGAGCAGTACTTC. It codes for CASVVAPAGIYEQYF.

This clone has just one count. For the CDR3, the DNA is TGTGCCAGTAGTATATACCCAAACGGGATCCAAGAGACCCAGTACTTC. It yields the protein CASSIYPNGIQETQYF. The V and J genes are TRBV19 and TRBJ2-5; TRBD2 is a possible D gene (5 bases). The CDR3 is made up of 16 amino acids. The ends were cut back, 2 bases at V and 1 base at J, with 14 bases in the middle. Germline CDR1 reads LNHDA; CDR2 reads SQIVND (reference sequence).

This chain links TRBV28 with TRBJ2-7; perhaps TRBD1 as D (6 bases). This CDR3 region has 15 residues. Germline CDR1 MDHEN, CDR2 SYDVKM. The ends were cut back, 5 bases at V and 5 bases at J, with 19 bases in the middle. The CDR3 DNA reads TGTGCCAGCAGTGCCCCAGGGGTGGTAGGAAACGAGCAGTACTTC. Its protein is CASSAPGVVGNEQYF.

V gene TRBV11-2 combines with J gene TRBJ2-7; TRBD2 is a possible D gene (6 bases). Per germline, CDR1 SGHAT and CDR2 FQNNGV. The CDR3 loop spans 14 amino acids. The V end lost 4 bases, the J end lost 4 bases, and 14 bases lay between the germline ends. The CDR3 here is CASSWEVGRYEQYF. The CDR3 bases are TGTGCCAGCAGCTGGGAGGTAGGGCGGTACGAGCAGTACTTC. The full variable domain, completed using reference TRBV11-2 and TRBJ2-7, is EAGVAQSPRYKIIEKRQSVAFWCNPISGHATLYWYQQILGQGPKLLIQFQNNGVVDDSQLPKDRFSAERLKGVDSTLKIQPAKLEDSAVYLCASSWEVGRYEQYFGPGTRLTVT.

This clone was counted once. The chain joins TRBV9 to TRBJ1-3, with D uncertain. The germline V and J ends were trimmed by 4 bases and 5 bases, with 19 bases remaining between them. Germline values: CDR1 SGDLS, CDR2 YYNGEE. CDR3 length: 16 amino acids. CDR3 amino acids: CASSPLPAGQRNTIYF. For the CDR3, the DNA is TGTGCCAGCAGCCCCCTCCCAGCAGGCCAACGAAACACCATATATTTT.

The chain recombines TRBV28 with TRBJ2-6; tentatively, D is TRBD1 (6 bases). This CDR3 contains 15 residues. The germline V gene has CDR1 MDHEN and CDR2 SYDVKM. V was trimmed by 5 bases and J by 2 bases, leaving 10 bases between them. The CDR3 nucleotides read TGTGCCAGCAGTGCCAGGGGTACTGGGGCCAACGTCCTGACTTTC. Its protein product is CASSARGTGANVLTF.

This chain joins TRBV27 and TRBJ2-5; 9 bases align to TRBD2. The DNA end is a closer match to TRBJ2-7, so the J assignment may be wrong. The length of the CDR3 is 14 residues. Germline loops: CDR1 MNHEY, CDR2 SMNVEV (reference sequence). CDR3 amino acids: CASSPSGRIYEQYF. CDR3 sequence (DNA): TGTGCCAGCAGCCCGAGCGGGAGGATTTACGAGCAGTACTTC.

The V and J genes are TRBV7-2 and TRBJ2-5; D may be TRBD2 (6 bases). The length of the CDR3 is 15 residues. The germline CDR1 and CDR2 sequences are SGHTA and FQGNSA. V was cut by 4 bases and J by 3 bases, with 15 bases left in between. CDR3 protein: CASSYQGGFEETQYF. The CDR3 DNA reads as TGTGCCAGCAGCTATCAAGGAGGGTTCGAAGAGACCCAGTACTTC.

This sequence joins TRBV4-3 and TRBJ2-3; no definite D call. The CDR3 extends over 14 amino acids. Germline lookup yields CDR1 LGHNA and CDR2 YSLEER. The V and J ends lost 0 bases and 4 bases respectively, with 8 bases between them. CDR3 DNA: TGCGCCAGCAGCCAAGATCGTAGCCCAGATACGCAGTATTTT. Protein product: CASSQDRSPDTQYF.

The V gene is TRBV7-9, the J gene TRBJ2-3; D is perhaps TRBD2 (6 bases). The CDR3 consists of 19 residues. V was clipped by 1 base and J by 6 bases, with 26 bases between them. Germline lookup yields CDR1 SEHNR and CDR2 FQNEAQ (reference sequence). Here the CDR3 reads CASSLDLASHPRRVDTQYF. CDR3 DNA sequence: TGTGCCAGCAGCTTAGATCTAGCGAGCCATCCTAGGCGGGTTGATACGCAGTATTTT. Full variable domain (outside the CDR3, taken from reference TRBV7-9 and TRBJ2-3): DTGVSQNPRHKITKRGQNVTFRCDPISEHNRLYWYRQTLGQGPEFLTYFQNEAQLEKSRLLSDRFSAERPKGSFSTLEIQRTEQGDSAMYLCASSLDLASHPRRVDTQYFGPGTRLTVL.

The rearrangement links TRBV30 to TRBJ2-7; possibly TRBD2 for D (6 bases). The germline V gene has CDR1 GTSNPN and CDR2 SVGIG (reference sequence). The V gene lost 6 bases and the J gene lost 6 bases, with 18 bases spanning the gap. This CDR3 is 13 amino acids long. The CDR3 sequence is CACLRDGTGEQYF. CDR3 nucleotides: TGTGCCTGCCTCCGGGACGGGACTGGCGAGCAGTACTTC.

V gene TRBV7-9 combines with J gene TRBJ1-6; D is possibly TRBD1 (5 bases). Germline values: CDR1 SEHNR, CDR2 FQNEAQ (reference sequence). V was clipped by 0 bases and J by 7 bases, with 10 bases between them. CDR3 length equals 15 residues. The CDR3 DNA follows: TGTGCCAGCAGCTTAGCGGACGGGGGGAATTCACCCCTCCACTTT. It encodes CASSLADGGNSPLHF. Variable domain in full (rest from reference TRBV7-9 and TRBJ1-6): DTGVSQNPRHKITKRGQNVTFRCDPISEHNRLYWYRQTLGQGPEFLTYFQNEAQLEKSRLLSDRFSAERPKGSFSTLEIQRTEQGDSAMYLCASSLADGGNSPLHFGNGTRLTVT.

The rearrangement uses TRBV6-1 and TRBJ2-5; 9 nucleotides align to TRBD1. Germline CDR1 reads MNHNS; CDR2 reads SASEGT. V was pared by 4 bases and J by 3 bases, with 6 bases of the junction left unmatched. This CDR3 is built from 15 residues. CDR3 residues: CASSARDRVKETQYF. In DNA, the CDR3 is TGTGCCAGCAGTGCCCGGGACAGGGTAAAAGAGACCCAGTACTTC.

V gene TRBV7-9 combines with J gene TRBJ2-7, with a tentative D call TRBD1 (6 bases). V lost 5 bases and J lost 0, with 23 bases in between. The CDR3 is 18 amino acids. Per germline, CDR1 SEHNR and CDR2 FQNEAQ (reference sequence). CDR3 in DNA: TGTGCCAGCAGCCGGGGTTTCCAGTTGGAACAGGGCTCCTACGAGCAGTACTTC. It is translated as CASSRGFQLEQGSYEQYF. Filled out from reference TRBV7-9 and TRBJ2-7, the complete variable domain reads DTGVSQNPRHKITKRGQNVTFRCDPISEHNRLYWYRQTLGQGPEFLTYFQNEAQLEKSRLLSDRFSAERPKGSFSTLEIQRTEQGDSAMYLCASSRGFQLEQGSYEQYFGPGTRLTVT.

This chain connects TRBV7-2 to TRBJ2-1; 13 bases agree with TRBD2. The CDR3 consists of 17 residues. From germline, CDR1 is SGHTA and CDR2 FQGNSA. Losses at the gene ends were 6 bases for V and 5 bases for J; bases not matched to a gene: 10. CDR3 amino acids: CASSRRPGLAGDNEQFF. The DNA of the CDR3 is TGTGCCAGCAGTAGACGCCCCGGACTAGCGGGGGACAATGAGCAGTTCTTC. The variable domain in full, completed from reference TRBV7-2 and TRBJ2-1, reads GAGVSQSPSNKVTEKGKDVELRCDPISGHTALYWYRQSLGQGLEFLIYFQGNSAPDKSGLPSDRFSAERTGGSVSTLTIQRTQQEDSAVYLCASSRRPGLAGDNEQFFGPGTRLTVL.

This clone has only a few counts. V usage is TRBV27 and J usage is TRBJ2-3; D remains ambiguous. The germline gives CDR1 MNHEY, CDR2 SMNVEV (reference sequence). This CDR3 comprises 15 residues. The V end was cut by 3 bases, the J end by 3 bases, with 13 bases between. CDR3 residues: CASSLTRGGTDTQYF. CDR3 DNA: TGTGCCAGCAGTTTGACCAGAGGTGGGACAGATACGCAGTATTTT.

V gene TRBV27 combines with J gene TRBJ1-2; tentatively, D is TRBD1 (6 bases). CDR3 size: 13 residues. Germline V lookup: CDR1 MNHEY, CDR2 SMNVEV (reference sequence). V was shortened by 2 bases and J by 8 bases, with 12 bases between the two germline ends. The DNA of the CDR3 is TGTGCCAGCAGTTTAGGCTGGGGGGGCGGCTACACCTTC. Residues: CASSLGWGGGYTF.

This chain joins TRBV5-5 and TRBJ1-2; the match to TRBD1 covers 10 bases. Germline trimming cut 3 bases from V and 4 bases from J; bases unmatched to any gene: 3. This CDR3 is 14 amino acids long. CDR1 and CDR2 from the germline V gene are SGHKS and YYEKEE (reference sequence). CDR3 protein: CASSSTGGVYGYTF. DNA for the CDR3: TGTGCCAGCAGCTCGACAGGGGGCGTCTATGGCTACACCTTC.

The chain links TRBV2 to TRBJ2-2; no clear D. CDR1 is SNHLY, CDR2 FYNNEI, per germline. V shed 3 bases and J shed 0 bases, with 8 bases lying between them. The CDR3 sequence is 15 residues long. The CDR3 sequence: CASSDYATNTGELFF. CDR3 in DNA: TGTGCCAGCAGTGACTACGCTACGAACACCGGGGAGCTGTTTTTT.

The chain employs TRBV7-7 and TRBJ1-2; D uncertain. Per germline, CDR1 SSHAT and CDR2 FNYEAQ (reference sequence). The CDR3 loop spans 12 amino acids. Trimming left V 7 bases short and J 6 bases short, with 12 bases between. CDR3 sequence (DNA): TGTGCCAGCACCCTAGGAGGAAATGGCTACACCTTC. Translating gives CASTLGGNGYTF.